These 30 T cell receptor beta chains originate from one sample sequenced in a study of blood T cell repertoires in COVID-19. Using immunoSEQ multiplex PCR, the repertoire was profiled, and TCRdb retains in-frame clones only, with some absent. The sample contains some 150,000 clones, 75% to 90% of which appear only once. Sequencing was performed on peripheral blood. Every receptor here comes from a man aged 50 to 59 with active COVID-19.

The chain carries TRBV2 and TRBJ2-7, with D possibly TRBD1 on 6 matching bases. The germline gives CDR1 SNHLY, CDR2 FYNNEI. Between the trimmed V and J ends, which lost 7 bases and 4 bases, there was a span of 17 bases. The CDR3 consists of 14 residues. The CDR3 DNA reads as TGTGCCAGCACACCCCCAGGGGCCAGGTACGAGCAGTACTTC. It codes for CASTPPGARYEQYF.

The rearrangement joins TRBV6-5 to TRBJ1-4, with TRBD1 identical over 7 bases. CDR1 and CDR2 (germline): MNHEY, SVGAGI. The CDR3 spans 13 residues. J lost 5 bases, V lost 6 bases, and 3 bases had no gene match. CDR3 nucleotides: TGTGCCAGCAGGGGACAGAAAAATGAAAAACTGTTTTTT. Encoded protein: CASRGQKNEKLFF.

The V and J genes are TRBV7-9 and TRBJ1-5; 9 nucleotides match TRBD1. V was pared by 6 bases and J by 0 bases, with 9 bases of the junction left unmatched. The CDR3 runs to 17 residues. Germline V gives CDR1 SEHNR, CDR2 FQNEAQ (reference sequence). CDR3 nucleotide sequence: TGTGCCAGCAGTTATACCGGGACAGGGAGTAGCAATCAGCCCCAGCATTTT. Amino acids: CASSYTGTGSSNQPQHF.

This clone was recorded once. The chain couples TRBV10-3 to TRBJ2-3; possible D gene TRBD1, 6 bases. Trimming stripped 6 bases from V and 0 bases from J, with 10 bases between. Germline CDR1 and CDR2: ENHRY and SYGVKD. There are 14 residues in the CDR3. As DNA, the CDR3 is TGTGCCATCAGGACCGGACAGAGCACAGATACGCAGTATTTT. Translated, it gives CAIRTGQSTDTQYF.

The V and J genes are TRBV19 and TRBJ2-7; TRBD1 aligns across 9 bases. Trimming at V came to 6 bases and at J to 5 bases, leaving 11 bases not matched to a gene. CDR3 length: 15 amino acids. Germline assignment: CDR1 LNHDA and CDR2 SQIVND (reference sequence). The CDR3 region is CASSRTGTGYDEQYF. The CDR3 DNA reads as TGTGCCAGTAGCCGAACCGGGACAGGGTACGACGAGCAGTACTTC.

The V call is TRBV11-2, the J call TRBJ1-2, with 8 bases identical to TRBD1. Germline CDR1 and CDR2: SGHAT and FQNNGV. The CDR3 length is 17 residues. Trimming cost V 0 bases and J 6 bases; bases outside gene matches: 12. CDR3 bases: TGTGCCAGCAGCTTAGATAGGTTCGCAGGGGGCGAAAATGGCTACACCTTC. Protein sequence: CASSLDRFAGGENGYTF.

CDR3 sequence: CASRAGGARETQYF. DNA for the CDR3: TGCGCCAGCAGGGCCGGGGGGGCCCGGGAGACCCAGTACTTC. The chain couples TRBV5-1 to TRBJ2-5; 8 bases are a match to TRBD2. CDR3 length: 14 residues. CDR1 SGHRS and CDR2 YFSETQ come from the germline V gene. Trimming took 5 bases from V and 5 from J; bases not matched to a gene: 8.

J is TRBJ2-7 and V is TRBV7-9, with D possibly matching TRBD2 (5 bases). The germline V gene has CDR1 SEHNR and CDR2 FQNEAQ (reference sequence). The CDR3 is 15 amino acids. With 2 bases removed from V and 0 bases from J, the gap between germline ends came to 11 bases. The CDR3 spells CASSLPGSSSYEQYF. DNA of the CDR3: TGTGCCAGCAGCTTACCGGGGAGTAGCTCCTACGAGCAGTACTTC.

The rearrangement joins TRBV6-5 to TRBJ1-6; D is perhaps TRBD1 (6 bases). The germline gives CDR1 MNHEY, CDR2 SVGAGI. Trimming stripped 10 bases from V and 14 bases from J, with 18 bases between. There are 12 residues in the CDR3. The CDR3 DNA follows: TGTGCCATAACTTCGTTAGGGGGTACCCTCCACTTT. Amino acid sequence: CAITSLGGTLHF.

J is TRBJ1-1 and V is TRBV30; D is undetermined. The V gene's germline CDR1 is GTSNPN and CDR2 SVGIG (reference sequence). V was pared by 2 bases and J by 0 bases, with 13 bases between. This CDR3 contains 15 residues. The CDR3 reads CAWSPGAAMNTEAFF. The CDR3, as DNA: TGTGCCTGGAGTCCTGGTGCGGCTATGAACACTGAAGCTTTCTTT.

The rearrangement joins TRBV5-1 to TRBJ2-2, with 11 bases identical to TRBD2. The V gene end was trimmed by 4 bases and the J gene end by 6 bases; junction bases not matched to a gene: 8. From germline, CDR1 is SGHRS and CDR2 YFSETQ. CDR3 length: 16 amino acids. In DNA form, the CDR3 reads TGCGCCAGCAGCAGTTCACTAGCGGGGGTGGCCGGGGAGCTGTTTTTT. Translating gives CASSSSLAGVAGELFF.

The V call is TRBV4-2, the J call TRBJ2-5; D not resolved. With 1 base removed from V and 2 bases from J, the gap between germline ends came to 11 bases. The length of the CDR3 is 15 residues. Germline CDR1 and CDR2: LGHNA and YNFKEQ. In DNA, the CDR3 is TGTGCCAGCAGCCAAGGCGGTTTACGACAAGAGACCCAGTACTTC. Its translation: CASSQGGLRQETQYF.

Concerning this clone: A junction end diverges from the germline sequence, so it may reflect a read error. V and J are TRBV7-9 and TRBJ2-7; D might be TRBD2 (6 bases). This CDR3 has 12 residues. Germline V gene sequence: CDR1 SEHNR, CDR2 FQNEAQ (reference sequence). CDR3 nucleotides: TGTGCCAGCACCTTAACCGGGGGCGAGCAGTACTTC. The encoded protein is CASTLTGGEQYF.

This clone was detected only a few times. The CDR3, as DNA: TGCGCCAGCAGCTTGGGGCAGGGGTCGACCTACGAGCAGTACTTC. Its protein is CASSLGQGSTYEQYF. This chain connects TRBV5-1 to TRBJ2-7; maybe TRBD1 (6 bases). Germline V gene sequence: CDR1 SGHRS, CDR2 YFSETQ. The CDR3 spans 15 residues. The ends were cut back, 0 bases at V and 2 bases at J, with 12 bases in the middle.

This chain connects TRBV7-6 to TRBJ1-1; TRBD1 matches 8 bases. Germline V gene lookup returns CDR1 SGHVS and CDR2 FNYEAQ. The CDR3 totals 16 residues. With V trimmed by 1 base and J by 1 base, 5 bases remained unmatched. CDR3 coding DNA: TGTGCCAGCAGCTTAGGGACAGGGTGGGGGAACACTGAAGCTTTCTTT. Translation gives CASSLGTGWGNTEAFF.

The chain has TRBV7-9 and TRBJ2-2; weak D call: TRBD2 (6 bases). V shed 5 bases and J shed 1 base, with 11 bases lying between them. There are 15 residues in the CDR3. The germline V gene encodes CDR1 SEHNR and CDR2 FQNEAQ (reference sequence). The CDR3 here is CASSRDLRNTGELFF. CDR3 in DNA: TGTGCCAGCAGCCGGGACTTAAGGAACACCGGGGAGCTGTTTTTT.

This clone showed up just once. The rearrangement links TRBV5-5 to TRBJ1-2; 7 bases map to TRBD1. V dropped 1 base and J dropped 8; count of bases not matched to a gene: 11. This CDR3 region has 15 residues. Germline CDR1 is SGHKS and CDR2 is YYEKEE (reference sequence). CDR3 in DNA: TGTGCCAGCAGCTTGAGTTGGGACAGTCCGCGGGGCTACACCTTC. Translation: CASSLSWDSPRGYTF.

The rearrangement joins TRBV4-3 to TRBJ1-5, with a tentative D call TRBD1 (5 bases). With 0 bases removed from V and 4 bases from J, the gap between germline ends came to 13 bases. The CDR3 is 16 amino acids. CDR1 and CDR2 (germline): LGHNA, YSLEER. This chain's CDR3 is CASSQEVGGGNQPQHF. CDR3 bases: TGCGCCAGCAGCCAAGAAGTCGGGGGAGGTAATCAGCCCCAGCATTTT.

This chain connects TRBV4-1 to TRBJ1-2; 7 bases agree with TRBD1. This CDR3 region has 14 residues. With 0 bases clipped from V and 8 bases from J, the junction kept 6 bases outside the gene matches. Looked up from germline, CDR1 is MGHRA and CDR2 is YSYEKL. CDR3 in amino acids: CASSQETGNSGYTF. The CDR3 DNA follows: TGCGCCAGCAGCCAAGAGACAGGGAACAGCGGCTACACCTTC.

The chain uses TRBV30 and TRBJ1-6, with no clear D. V was clipped by 7 bases and J by 0 bases, with 13 bases between them. The CDR3 is made up of 15 amino acids. From germline, CDR1 is GTSNPN and CDR2 SVGIG (reference sequence). CDR3 DNA sequence: TGTGCCTCCCACCTGCGGGACTCCTATAATTCACCCCTCCACTTT. It specifies CASHLRDSYNSPLHF.

The chain couples TRBV28 to TRBJ1-1, with D tentatively TRBD1 (5 bases). The CDR3 contains 17 residues. The germline V gene has CDR1 MDHEN and CDR2 SYDVKM. V was shortened by 5 bases and J by 0 bases, with 19 bases between the two germline ends. CDR3 sequence reads: CASSPPRQTIMNTEAFF. The CDR3 DNA follows: TGTGCCAGCAGTCCCCCGCGACAGACGATTATGAACACTGAAGCTTTCTTT.

The rearrangement uses TRBV7-8 and TRBJ2-3; tentatively, D is TRBD2 (6 bases). The CDR3 length is 17 residues. With 0 bases removed from V and 2 bases from J, the gap between germline ends came to 15 bases. The germline V gene encodes CDR1 SGHVS and CDR2 FQNEAQ. This chain's CDR3 is CASSLARPGLHTDTQYF. The CDR3, as DNA: TGTGCCAGCAGCTTAGCGCGGCCGGGACTGCACACAGATACGCAGTATTTT.

This clone was seen only once. V gene TRBV10-3 combines with J gene TRBJ2-7; TRBD1 agrees at 10 bases. V trimming: 8 bases; J trimming: 3 bases; junction bases outside the gene matches: 7. The CDR3 sequence is 14 residues long. Germline V gene sequence: CDR1 ENHRY, CDR2 SYGVKD. CDR3 DNA sequence: TGTGCCATCCAAAGCGGGACAGGGGACTACGAGCAGTACTTC. It translates to CAIQSGTGDYEQYF.

V usage is TRBV7-8 and J usage is TRBJ2-7; 8 nucleotides match TRBD2. The CDR3 has 16 residues. Germline CDR1 SGHVS, CDR2 FQNEAQ. J was trimmed by 5 bases and V by 5 bases; bases with no gene match: 14. The CDR3 sequence: CASSPSGAGDSHEQYF. CDR3 coding DNA: TGTGCCAGCAGCCCGTCGGGAGCGGGGGATTCCCACGAGCAGTACTTC.

This clone was observed a single time. CDR3 residues: CASSPARDRSYNEQFF. The CDR3 DNA reads as TGCGCCAGCAGCCCGGCCCGGGACAGGTCCTACAATGAGCAGTTCTTC. The genes are TRBV4-1 and TRBJ2-1, with 8 bases lining up with TRBD1. The length of the CDR3 is 16 residues. Germline trimming cut 4 bases from V and 1 base from J; bases unmatched to any gene: 6. Germline CDR1 MGHRA, CDR2 YSYEKL.

V is TRBV24-1 and J is TRBJ1-2; D call uncertain. With 2 bases removed from V and 4 bases from J, the gap between germline ends came to 7 bases. The germline V gene encodes CDR1 KGHDR and CDR2 SFDVKD. CDR3 length: 13 residues. In DNA, the CDR3 is TGTGCCACCAGTGATTCACCCGGCTATGGCTACACCTTC. Residues: CATSDSPGYGYTF.

In its sample, this clone was seen a few times. CDR3 region: CASRDSSNTGELFF. The CDR3 DNA follows: TGCGCCAGCAGAGACAGCTCGAACACCGGGGAGCTGTTTTTT. The genes are TRBV5-1 and TRBJ2-2, with D perhaps matching TRBD1 (5 bases). The ends were cut back, 5 bases at V and 0 bases at J, with 8 bases in the middle. The CDR3 runs to 14 residues. From germline, CDR1 is SGHRS and CDR2 YFSETQ.

The sample holds one count of this clone. V usage is TRBV10-3 and J usage is TRBJ1-2; D is unresolved. Germline assignment: CDR1 ENHRY and CDR2 SYGVKD. Trimming removed 0 bases from V and 8 bases from J, with 13 bases in between. This CDR3 spans 14 amino acids. Written as DNA, the CDR3 is TGTGCCATCAGTGAGTCGGCCACCCAGCGAGGCTACACCTTC. This sequence encodes CAISESATQRGYTF.

This clone appeared once. The chain uses TRBV2 and TRBJ1-6; D unresolved. The CDR3 sequence is 12 residues long. CDR1 and CDR2 (germline): SNHLY, FYNNEI. Trimming removed 6 bases at V and 6 bases at J, with 6 bases between. CDR3: CASRGSNSPLHF. Written as DNA, the CDR3 is TGTGCCAGCAGGGGGAGTAATTCACCCCTCCACTTT.

The V gene is TRBV27, the J gene TRBJ2-7; 9 positions agree with TRBD2. The CDR3 length is 15 residues. J lost 2 bases, V lost 2 bases, and 4 bases had no gene match. From germline, CDR1 is MNHEY and CDR2 SMNVEV (reference sequence). This CDR3 is CASSLAGGMAYEQYF. The CDR3 DNA reads as TGTGCCAGCAGTTTAGCGGGGGGGATGGCCTACGAGCAGTACTTC.